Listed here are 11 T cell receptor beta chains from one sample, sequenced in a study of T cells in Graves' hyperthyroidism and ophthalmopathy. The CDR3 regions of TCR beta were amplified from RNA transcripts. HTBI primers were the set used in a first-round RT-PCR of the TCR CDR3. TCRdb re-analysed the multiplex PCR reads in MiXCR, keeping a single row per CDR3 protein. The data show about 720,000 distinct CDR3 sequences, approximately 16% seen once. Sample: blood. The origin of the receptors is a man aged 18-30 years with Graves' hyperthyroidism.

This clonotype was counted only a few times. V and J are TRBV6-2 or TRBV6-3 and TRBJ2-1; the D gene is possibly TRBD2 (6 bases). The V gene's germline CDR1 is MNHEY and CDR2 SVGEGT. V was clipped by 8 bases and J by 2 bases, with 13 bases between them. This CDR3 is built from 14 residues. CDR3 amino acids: CASLGGVPYNEQFF. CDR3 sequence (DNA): TGTGCCAGCTTGGGCGGGGTCCCCTACAATGAGCAGTTCTTC.

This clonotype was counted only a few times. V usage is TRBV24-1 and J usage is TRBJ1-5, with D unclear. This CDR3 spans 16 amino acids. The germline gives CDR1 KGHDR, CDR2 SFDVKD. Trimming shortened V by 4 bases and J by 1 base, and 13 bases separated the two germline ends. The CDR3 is CATSDKDHGSNQPQHF. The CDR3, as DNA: TGTGCCACCAGTGACAAAGACCACGGGAGCAATCAGCCCCAGCATTTT.

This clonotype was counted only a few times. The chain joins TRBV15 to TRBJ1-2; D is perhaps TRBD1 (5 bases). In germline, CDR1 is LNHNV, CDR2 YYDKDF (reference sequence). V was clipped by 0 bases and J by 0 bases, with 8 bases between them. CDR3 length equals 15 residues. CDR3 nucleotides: TGTGCCACCAGCAGAGATCTGGGGCCTAACTATGGCTACACCTTC. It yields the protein CATSRDLGPNYGYTF.

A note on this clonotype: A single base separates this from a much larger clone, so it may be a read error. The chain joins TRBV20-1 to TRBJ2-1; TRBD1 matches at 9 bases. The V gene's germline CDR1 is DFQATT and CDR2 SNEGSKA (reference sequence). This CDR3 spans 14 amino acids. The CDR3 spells CSATGTGPYNEQSF. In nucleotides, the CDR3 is TGCAGTGCCACCGGGACAGGGCCCTACAATGAGCAGTCCTTC.

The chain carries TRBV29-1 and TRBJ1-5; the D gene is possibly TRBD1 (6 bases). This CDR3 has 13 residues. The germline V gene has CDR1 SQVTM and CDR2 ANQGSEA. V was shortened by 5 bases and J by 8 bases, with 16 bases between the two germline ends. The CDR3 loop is CSVTGGGSEPQHF. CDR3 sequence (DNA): TGCAGCGTTACGGGGGGCGGATCGGAGCCCCAGCATTTT.

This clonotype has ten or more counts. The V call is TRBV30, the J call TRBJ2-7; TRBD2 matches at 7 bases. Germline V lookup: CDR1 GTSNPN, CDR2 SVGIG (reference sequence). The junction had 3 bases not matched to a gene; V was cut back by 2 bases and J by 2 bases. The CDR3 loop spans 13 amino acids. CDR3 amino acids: CAWSSGLPYEQYF. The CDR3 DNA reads TGTGCCTGGAGTTCGGGACTACCCTACGAGCAGTACTTC.

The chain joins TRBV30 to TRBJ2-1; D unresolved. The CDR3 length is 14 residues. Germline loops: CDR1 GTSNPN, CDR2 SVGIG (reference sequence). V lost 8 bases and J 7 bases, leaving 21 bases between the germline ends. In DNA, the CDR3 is TGTGCCGTAAACTCCCTAGAGGCTTGGAATGAGCAGTTCTTC. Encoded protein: CAVNSLEAWNEQFF.

The CDR3 coding sequence is TGCAGCGTCGGGGTGGGGTCCGGGATGTTTAGCGAGCAGTACTTC. Translation: CSVGVGSGMFSEQYF. This chain uses TRBV29-1 with TRBJ2-7, with a possible D match to TRBD2 (5 bases). Trimming cost V 6 bases and J 6 bases, with 24 bases left between them. The CDR3 consists of 15 residues. Germline-derived CDR1 and CDR2 are SQVTM and ANQGSEA.

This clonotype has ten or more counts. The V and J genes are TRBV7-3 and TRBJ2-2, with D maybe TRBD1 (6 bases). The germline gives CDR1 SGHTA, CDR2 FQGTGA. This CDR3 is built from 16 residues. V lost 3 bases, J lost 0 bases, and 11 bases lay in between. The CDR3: CASSLVAGANTGELFF. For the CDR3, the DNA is TGTGCCAGCAGCTTGGTGGCAGGGGCGAACACCGGGGAGCTGTTTTTT.

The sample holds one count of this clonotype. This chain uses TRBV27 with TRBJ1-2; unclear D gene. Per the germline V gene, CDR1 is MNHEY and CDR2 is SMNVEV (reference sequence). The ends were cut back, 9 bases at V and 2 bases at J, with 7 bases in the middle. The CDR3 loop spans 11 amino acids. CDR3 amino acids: CARRENYGYTF. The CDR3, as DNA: TGTGCCAGGAGAGAGAACTATGGCTACACCTTC.

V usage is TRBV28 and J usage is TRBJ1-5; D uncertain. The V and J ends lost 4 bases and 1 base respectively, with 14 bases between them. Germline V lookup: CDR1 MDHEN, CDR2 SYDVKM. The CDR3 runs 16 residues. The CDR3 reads CASSSKRGLSNQPQHF. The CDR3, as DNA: TGTGCCAGCAGTTCAAAGCGGGGTCTAAGCAATCAGCCCCAGCATTTT.